These T cell receptor beta chains were read from a single sample in a study of T cells in Graves' hyperthyroidism and ophthalmopathy. A single record per CDR3 protein comes from TCRdb applying MiXCR to the multiplex PCR reads. In the table there are around 620,000 distinct CDR3 sequences, around 46% of which are singletons. Specimen: peripheral blood or thyroid tissue (not recorded which). The receptors stem from an adult woman with Graves' disease, either hyperthyroidism or ophthalmopathy (not recorded which). CDR3s include the opening cysteine and the closing phenylalanine or tryptophan. Each record gives: V gene, J gene, clone size, D gene, CDR3 protein, CDR3 DNA. A D gene is named only where the DNA matches it firmly. A clone size is listed for some rows: how often the clone was seen (once, few, many), or a class if it is expanded.

TRBV20-1,TRBJ1-5,many,-,CSASEGTDSNQPQHF,TGCAGTGCCTCGGAAGGGACGGATAGCAATCAGCCCCAGCATTTT
TRBV25-1,TRBJ1-6,-,TRBD1,CASSGGQEYNSPLHF,TGTGCCAGCAGTGGGGGACAGGAATATAATTCACCCCTCCACTTT
TRBV4-1,TRBJ1-2,many,-,CASSLRGPLLIYGYTF,TGCGCCAGCAGCCTTAGAGGGCCGCTACTAATCTATGGCTACACCTTC
TRBV4-2,TRBJ1-2,many,-,CASSQEGFGGGYTF,TGTGCCAGCAGCCAAGAAGGCTTCGGGGGCGGCTACACCTTC
TRBV28,TRBJ2-7,-,-,CASSPGSTASYEQYF,TGTGCCAGCAGTCCGGGGTCGACGGCGTCCTACGAGCAGTACTTC
TRBV11-2,TRBJ2-7,many,-,CATRRYSDRSYEQYF,TGTGCCACCCGCCGCTACTCGGACAGATCCTACGAGCAGTACTTC
TRBV11-2,TRBJ2-2,-,-,CASSLRPANTGELFF,TGTGCCAGCAGCTTACGGCCAGCGAACACCGGGGAGCTGTTTTTT
TRBV20-1,TRBJ2-7,-,TRBD2,CSASGTSGNSYEQYF,TGCAGTGCTAGCGGGACTAGCGGCAACTCCTACGAGCAGTACTTC
TRBV20-1,TRBJ1-1,-,-,CSAMKRSDAFF,TGCAGTGCTATGAAGCGGTCGGACGCTTTCTTT
TRBV2,TRBJ2-5,-,TRBD1,CASSTGGRGNQPQYF,TGTGCCAGCAGTACAGGGGGTCGCGGCAATCAGCCCCAGTACTTC
TRBV20-1,TRBJ2-5,few,-,CSARVQETQYF,TGCAGTGCTAGAGTACAAGAGACCCAGTACTTC
TRBV5-6,TRBJ1-1,many,-,CASSFFVNTEAFF,TGTGCCAGCAGCTTTTTCGTCAACACTGAAGCTTTCTTT
TRBV7-9,TRBJ1-2,many,-,CASRVDTANYGYTF,TGTGCCAGCAGGGTGGATACCGCTAACTATGGCTACACCTTC
TRBV7-9,TRBJ1-5,-,TRBD1,CASSRYRDREGETQHF,TGTGCCAGCAGCAGATACAGGGACAGGGAGGGGGAGACCCAGCATTTT
TRBV5-4,TRBJ1-1,-,-,CASSLASHGVTEAFF,TGTGCCAGCAGCTTGGCCTCACATGGGGTCACTGAAGCTTTCTTT
TRBV27,TRBJ2-5,many,-,CASRPTGRGETQYF,TGTGCCAGCAGGCCGACAGGCCGAGGGGAGACCCAGTACTTC